The 18 T cell receptor beta chains below come from one sample, sequenced in a study of Ad26.COV2.S vaccination and SARS-CoV-2 variants. Described treatment: some 20 received Ad26.COV2.S at low or high dose, single or two shots; several received placebo; per-sample allocation not given. Day 63 following the first vaccine or placebo injection was when the samples were taken. Sequencing used immunoSEQ multiplex PCR; TCRdb keeps in-frame clones, though not all of them. The sample records roughly 380,000 clones, around 90% being singletons. This material consisted of peripheral blood, taken in a trial of Ad26.COV2.S vaccine versus placebo. The receptors derive from a person aged 18-60 years who received the Ad26.COV2.S COVID-19 vaccine or a placebo.

The chain is built from TRBV7-6 and TRBJ2-2, with TRBD2 as a possible D gene (7 bases). Trimming removed 5 bases from V and 4 bases from J, with 17 bases in between. The V gene's germline CDR1 is SGHVS and CDR2 FNYEAQ. The CDR3 extends over 16 amino acids. Here the CDR3 reads CASSPPGGDGTGELFF. CDR3 sequence (DNA): TGTGCCAGCAGCCCCCCGGGGGGCGACGGCACCGGGGAGCTGTTTTTT.

The V and J genes are TRBV10-3 and TRBJ2-2; 8 bases align to TRBD1. This CDR3 region has 16 residues. The germline gives CDR1 ENHRY, CDR2 SYGVKD. V shed 2 bases and J 1 base; nucleotides not matched to a gene: 3. The CDR3 nucleotides read TGTGCCATCAGTGAGGCCGGGACAGGGAACACCGGGGAGCTGTTTTTT. This codes for CAISEAGTGNTGELFF.

The CDR3 reads CASSQSDRGARYGYTF. In nucleotides, the CDR3 is TGTGCCAGCAGCCAGAGCGACCGGGGGGCACGGTATGGCTACACCTTC. The chain employs TRBV4-2 and TRBJ1-2, with D perhaps matching TRBD1 (6 bases). The V gene lost 3 bases and the J gene lost 5 bases, with 19 bases spanning the gap. From germline, CDR1 is LGHNA and CDR2 YNFKEQ. The CDR3 loop spans 16 amino acids.

This chain uses TRBV6-5 with TRBJ1-2; weak D call: TRBD1 (5 bases). The CDR3 sequence is 13 residues long. Trimming removed 8 bases from V and 2 bases from J, with 12 bases in between. The germline V gene encodes CDR1 MNHEY and CDR2 SVGAGI. The CDR3: CASGLGRNYGYTF. The CDR3 DNA reads TGTGCCAGCGGATTGGGACGGAACTATGGCTACACCTTC.

This clone was picked up one time. The chain employs TRBV4-1 and TRBJ1-3, with 9 nucleotides matching TRBD1. CDR3 length: 18 amino acids. Germline CDR1 MGHRA, CDR2 YSYEKL. The CDR3 protein is CPRPRLPGQGSSGNTIYF. As DNA, the CDR3 is TGCCCCCGCCCCCGACTCCCAGGACAGGGGAGCTCTGGAAACACCATATATTTT.

The genes are TRBV5-1 and TRBJ2-5, with 7 bases aligning to TRBD1. Germline V gene lookup returns CDR1 SGHRS and CDR2 YFSETQ. J gave up 2 bases and V 0 bases, and 4 bases lay outside the gene matches. The CDR3 extends over 15 amino acids. The DNA for the CDR3 is TGCGCCAGCAGCTTGGCCGGACAGGAACAAGAGACCCAGTACTTC. Its protein product is CASSLAGQEQETQYF.

This rearrangement joins TRBV5-1 to TRBJ1-4, with D tentatively TRBD1 (5 bases). The germline CDR1 and CDR2 sequences are SGHRS and YFSETQ. The CDR3 sequence is 16 residues long. The V and J ends lost 4 bases and 5 bases respectively, with 18 bases between them. The CDR3 region is CASSILGDVTNEKLFF. DNA of the CDR3: TGCGCCAGCAGCATCCTCGGGGACGTAACAAATGAAAAACTGTTTTTT.

V and J are TRBV5-1 and TRBJ1-1; a possible D gene is TRBD1 (5 bases). This CDR3 contains 13 residues. Between the trimmed V and J ends, which lost 4 bases and 1 base, there was a span of 8 bases. Germline V lookup: CDR1 SGHRS, CDR2 YFSETQ. The CDR3 sequence is CASSIGANTEAFF. In nucleotides, the CDR3 is TGCGCCAGCAGCATCGGGGCGAACACTGAAGCTTTCTTT.

The chain recombines TRBV6-5 with TRBJ1-2, with a tentative D call TRBD1 (6 bases). Germline CDR1 and CDR2: MNHEY and SVGAGI. This CDR3 is built from 14 residues. The germline V and J ends were trimmed by 7 bases and 7 bases, with 19 bases remaining between them. The CDR3 loop reads CASKQYRGDTGYTF. The CDR3, as DNA: TGTGCCAGCAAACAATATCGGGGGGACACTGGCTACACCTTC.

This clone occurred once. The chain joins TRBV30 to TRBJ1-1, with 7 nucleotides matching TRBD1. This CDR3 is built from 13 residues. V dropped 8 bases and J dropped 0; count of bases not matched to a gene: 6. CDR1 is GTSNPN, CDR2 SVGIG, per germline (reference sequence). DNA for the CDR3: TGTGCCGGGGACCAGGGGGTGAACACTGAAGCTTTCTTT. Its protein is CAGDQGVNTEAFF.

The chain links TRBV7-2 to TRBJ1-3; no definite D call. Per germline, CDR1 SGHTA and CDR2 FQGNSA. The germline V and J ends were trimmed by 5 bases and 2 bases, with 13 bases remaining between them. There are 15 residues in the CDR3. The chain's CDR3 is CASSREERPGNTIYF. DNA for the CDR3: TGTGCCAGCAGCCGGGAGGAAAGACCTGGAAACACCATATATTTT.

The rearrangement links TRBV9 to TRBJ2-7; 9 bases fit TRBD1. The V segment lost 5 bases and the J segment 5 bases; nucleotides outside the gene matches: 8. CDR3 length: 14 residues. CDR1 and CDR2 from the germline V gene are SGDLS and YYNGEE. CDR3 in amino acids: CASRAGTGFNEQYF. DNA of the CDR3: TGTGCCAGCAGAGCCGGGACAGGGTTCAACGAGCAGTACTTC.

The CDR3 DNA sequence: TGCAGCGTGACCAAAATGGTCGAGGGATATGGCTACACCTTC. Translation gives CSVTKMVEGYGYTF. The rearrangement links TRBV29-1 to TRBJ1-2; D remains ambiguous. Between the trimmed V and J ends, which lost 6 bases and 5 bases, there was a span of 19 bases. The CDR3 is made up of 14 amino acids. Germline V lookup: CDR1 SQVTM, CDR2 ANQGSEA.

This clone came up a few times. The rearrangement uses TRBV29-1 and TRBJ1-1, with D tentatively TRBD1 (5 bases). From germline, CDR1 is SQVTM and CDR2 ANQGSEA. The CDR3 consists of 14 residues. The V and J ends lost 0 bases and 4 bases respectively, with 12 bases between them. The chain's CDR3 is CSVEDQGAGTEAFF. The CDR3 DNA sequence: TGCAGCGTTGAAGATCAAGGGGCTGGCACTGAAGCTTTCTTT.

The genes are TRBV10-3 and TRBJ2-1, with D unresolved. The CDR3 consists of 11 residues. V lost 3 bases and J 9 bases, leaving 6 bases between the germline ends. Germline loops: CDR1 ENHRY, CDR2 SYGVKD. This CDR3 reads CAISDRGEQFF. In DNA, the CDR3 is TGTGCCATCAGTGACCGTGGTGAGCAGTTCTTC.

The chain uses TRBV6-6 and TRBJ1-3, with D unclear. V lost 5 bases and J 0 bases, leaving 11 bases between the germline ends. The CDR3 has 15 residues. Germline CDR1 and CDR2: MNHNY and SVGAGI (reference sequence). CDR3 in amino acids: CASSRGVISGNTIYF. CDR3 DNA sequence: TGTGCCAGCAGTCGCGGGGTAATCTCTGGAAACACCATATATTTT.

The CDR3 sequence is CASSFLGGVYGYTF. As DNA, the CDR3 is TGTGCCAGCAGCTTCCTCGGGGGTGTCTATGGCTACACCTTC. This chain connects TRBV5-6 to TRBJ1-2; maybe TRBD1 (5 bases). This CDR3 contains 14 residues. The V and J ends lost 2 bases and 4 bases respectively, with 12 bases between them. In germline, CDR1 is SGHDT, CDR2 YYEEEE.

V gene TRBV12-5 combines with J gene TRBJ1-2; no clear D gene. Germline CDR1 is LGHNT and CDR2 is FRNRAP. The CDR3 spans 14 residues. The ends were cut back, 6 bases at V and 0 bases at J, with 11 bases in the middle. Here the CDR3 reads CASGPGEPNYGYTF. CDR3 nucleotides: TGTGCTAGTGGCCCAGGAGAACCTAACTATGGCTACACCTTC.